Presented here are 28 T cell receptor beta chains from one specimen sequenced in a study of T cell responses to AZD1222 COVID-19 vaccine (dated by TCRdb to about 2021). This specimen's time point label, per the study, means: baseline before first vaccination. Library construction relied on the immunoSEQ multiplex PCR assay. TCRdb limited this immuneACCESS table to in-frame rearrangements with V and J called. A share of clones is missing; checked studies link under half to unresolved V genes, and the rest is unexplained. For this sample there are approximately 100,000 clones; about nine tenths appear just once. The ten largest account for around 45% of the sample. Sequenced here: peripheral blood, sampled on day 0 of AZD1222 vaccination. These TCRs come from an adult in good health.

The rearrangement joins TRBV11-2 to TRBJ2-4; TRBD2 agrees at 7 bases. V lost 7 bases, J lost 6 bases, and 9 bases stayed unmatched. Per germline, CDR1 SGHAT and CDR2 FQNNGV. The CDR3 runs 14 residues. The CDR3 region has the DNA TGTGCCAGCACCCGAGTCGGCGGGAGAAACATTCAGTACTTC. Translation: CASTRVGGRNIQYF.

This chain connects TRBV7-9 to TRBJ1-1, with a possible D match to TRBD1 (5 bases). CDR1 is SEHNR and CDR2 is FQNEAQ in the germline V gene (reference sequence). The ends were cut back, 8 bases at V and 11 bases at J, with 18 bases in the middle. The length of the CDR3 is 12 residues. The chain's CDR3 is CASEGPGSGAFF. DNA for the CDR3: TGTGCCAGCGAGGGGCCCGGAAGTGGGGCTTTCTTT.

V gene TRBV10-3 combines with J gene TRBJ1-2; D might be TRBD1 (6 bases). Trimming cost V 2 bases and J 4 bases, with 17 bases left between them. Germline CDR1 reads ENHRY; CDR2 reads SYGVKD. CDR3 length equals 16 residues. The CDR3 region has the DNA TGTGCCATCAGTGAGGCCCCCGGGGGCGCGGGCTATGGCTACACCTTC. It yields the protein CAISEAPGGAGYGYTF.

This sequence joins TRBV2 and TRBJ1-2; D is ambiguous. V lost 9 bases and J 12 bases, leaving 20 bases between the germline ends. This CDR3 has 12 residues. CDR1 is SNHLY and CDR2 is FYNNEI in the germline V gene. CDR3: CARNEGKDRHTF. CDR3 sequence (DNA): TGTGCCAGGAACGAGGGAAAGGATCGCCACACCTTC.

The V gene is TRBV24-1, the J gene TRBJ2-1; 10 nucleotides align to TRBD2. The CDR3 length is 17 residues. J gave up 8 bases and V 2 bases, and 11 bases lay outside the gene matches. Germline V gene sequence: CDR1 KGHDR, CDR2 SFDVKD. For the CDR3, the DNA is TGTGCCACCAGTGATTCGCCATCTAGCGGGAGCGGTCATGAGCAGTTCTTC. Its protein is CATSDSPSSGSGHEQFF.

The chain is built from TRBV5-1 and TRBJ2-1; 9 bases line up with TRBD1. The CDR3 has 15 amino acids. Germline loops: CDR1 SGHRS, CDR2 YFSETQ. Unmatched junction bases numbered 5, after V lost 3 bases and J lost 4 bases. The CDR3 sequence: CASSSGTGNYNEQFF. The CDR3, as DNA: TGCGCCAGCAGCTCCGGGACAGGGAATTACAATGAGCAGTTCTTC. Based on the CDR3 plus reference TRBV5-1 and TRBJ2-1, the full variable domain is KAGVTQTPRYLIKTRGQQVTLSCSPISGHRSVSWYQQTPGQGLQFLFEYFSETQRNKGNFPGRFSGRQFSNSRSEMNVSTLELGDSALYLCASSSGTGNYNEQFFGPGTRLTVL.

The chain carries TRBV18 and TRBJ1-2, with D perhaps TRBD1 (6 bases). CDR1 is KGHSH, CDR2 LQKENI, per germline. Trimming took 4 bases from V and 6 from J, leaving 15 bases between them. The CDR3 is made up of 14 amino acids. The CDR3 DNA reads TGTGCCAGCTCACTGCAAACAGGGCTCGATGGCTACACCTTC. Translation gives CASSLQTGLDGYTF.

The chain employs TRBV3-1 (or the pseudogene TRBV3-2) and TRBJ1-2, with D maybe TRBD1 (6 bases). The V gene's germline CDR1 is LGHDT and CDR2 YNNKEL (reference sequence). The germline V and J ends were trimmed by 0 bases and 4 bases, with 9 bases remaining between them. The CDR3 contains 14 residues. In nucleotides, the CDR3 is TGTGCCAGCAGCCAAGATAACAGGGCCTATGGCTACACCTTC. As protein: CASSQDNRAYGYTF.

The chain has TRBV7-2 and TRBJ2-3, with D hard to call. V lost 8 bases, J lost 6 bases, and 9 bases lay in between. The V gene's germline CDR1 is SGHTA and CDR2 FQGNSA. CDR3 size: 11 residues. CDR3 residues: CASALRDTQYF. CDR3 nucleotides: TGTGCCAGCGCCCTGCGGGATACGCAGTATTTT. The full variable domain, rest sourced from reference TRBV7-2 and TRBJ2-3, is GAGVSQSPSNKVTEKGKDVELRCDPISGHTALYWYRQSLGQGLEFLIYFQGNSAPDKSGLPSDRFSAERTGGSVSTLTIQRTQQEDSAVYLCASALRDTQYFGPGTRLTVL.

Here the CDR3 reads CATRDRGYEQYF. CDR3 nucleotides: TGTGCCACTAGGGACAGGGGGTACGAGCAGTACTTC. This chain joins TRBV15 and TRBJ2-7; 11 bases align to TRBD1. The CDR3 length is 12 residues. The junction had 2 bases not matched to a gene; V was cut back by 9 bases and J by 4 bases. Germline V gene data show CDR1 as LNHNV and CDR2 as YYDKDF (reference sequence).

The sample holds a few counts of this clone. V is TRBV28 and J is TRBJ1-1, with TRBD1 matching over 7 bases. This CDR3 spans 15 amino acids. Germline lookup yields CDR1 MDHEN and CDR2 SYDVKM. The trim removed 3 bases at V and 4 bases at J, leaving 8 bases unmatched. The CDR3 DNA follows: TGTGCCAGCAGTTTCCTAGGACAGGTGAGCACTGAAGCTTTCTTT. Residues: CASSFLGQVSTEAFF.

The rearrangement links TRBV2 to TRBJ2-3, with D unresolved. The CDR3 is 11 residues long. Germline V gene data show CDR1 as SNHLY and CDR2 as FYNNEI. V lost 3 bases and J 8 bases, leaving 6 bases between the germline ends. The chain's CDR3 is CASSDWGTQYF. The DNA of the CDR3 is TGTGCCAGCAGTGACTGGGGTACGCAGTATTTT.

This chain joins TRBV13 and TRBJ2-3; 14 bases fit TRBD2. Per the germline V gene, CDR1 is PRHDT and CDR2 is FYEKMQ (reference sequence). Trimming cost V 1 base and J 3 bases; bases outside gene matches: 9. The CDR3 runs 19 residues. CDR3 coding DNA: TGTGCCAGCAGCTTAGCCGGGACTAGCGGGAGTCGTTTAACAGATACGCAGTATTTT. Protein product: CASSLAGTSGSRLTDTQYF.

CDR3 sequence (DNA): TGTGCCAGCAGGCCGATGACAGGGATCGGGGAGCTGTTTTTT. It encodes CASRPMTGIGELFF. The chain is built from TRBV2 and TRBJ2-2; 7 nucleotides agree with TRBD1. The CDR3 loop spans 14 amino acids. Germline-derived CDR1 and CDR2 are SNHLY and FYNNEI. The ends lost 6 bases at V and 7 bases at J; junction bases unmatched: 8.

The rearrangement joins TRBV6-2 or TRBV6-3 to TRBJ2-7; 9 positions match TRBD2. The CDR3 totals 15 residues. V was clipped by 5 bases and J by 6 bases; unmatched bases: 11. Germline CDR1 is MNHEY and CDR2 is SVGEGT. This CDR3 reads CASSTLAGESPEQYF. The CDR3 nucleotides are TGTGCCAGCAGTACCTTAGCGGGAGAGTCACCCGAGCAGTACTTC.

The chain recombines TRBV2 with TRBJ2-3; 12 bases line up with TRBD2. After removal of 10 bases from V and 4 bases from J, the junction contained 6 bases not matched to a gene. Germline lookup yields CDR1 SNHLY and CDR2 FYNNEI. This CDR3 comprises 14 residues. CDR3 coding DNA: TGTGCCACCCCTAGCGGGAGGGGCGCAGATACGCAGTATTTT. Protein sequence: CATPSGRGADTQYF.

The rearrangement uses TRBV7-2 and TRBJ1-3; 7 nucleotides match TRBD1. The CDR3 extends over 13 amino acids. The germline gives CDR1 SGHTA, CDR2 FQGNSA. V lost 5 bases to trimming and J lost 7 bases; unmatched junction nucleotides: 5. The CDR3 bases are TGTGCCAGCAGCCCGTACAGGGGTAACACCATATATTTT. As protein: CASSPYRGNTIYF.

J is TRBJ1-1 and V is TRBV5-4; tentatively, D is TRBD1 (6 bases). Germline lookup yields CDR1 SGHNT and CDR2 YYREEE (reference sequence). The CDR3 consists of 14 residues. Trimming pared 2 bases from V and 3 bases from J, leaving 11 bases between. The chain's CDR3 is CASSFDRTDTEAFF. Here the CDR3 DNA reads TGTGCCAGCAGCTTCGACAGGACCGACACTGAAGCTTTCTTT.

CDR3 sequence (DNA): TGTGCCAGCAGCGGGAGGACAGGAGTGAACACTGAAGCTTTCTTT. Protein: CASSGRTGVNTEAFF. V usage is TRBV9 and J usage is TRBJ1-1, with 7 bases identical to TRBD1. Germline CDR1 is SGDLS and CDR2 is YYNGEE. V dropped 3 bases and J dropped 0; count of bases not matched to a gene: 5. The CDR3 extends over 15 amino acids.

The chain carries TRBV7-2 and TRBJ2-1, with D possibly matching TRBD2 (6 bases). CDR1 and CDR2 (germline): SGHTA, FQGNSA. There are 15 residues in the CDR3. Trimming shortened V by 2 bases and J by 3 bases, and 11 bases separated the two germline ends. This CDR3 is CASSLSGAVYNEQFF. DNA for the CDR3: TGTGCCAGCAGCTTATCGGGAGCCGTCTACAATGAGCAGTTCTTC.

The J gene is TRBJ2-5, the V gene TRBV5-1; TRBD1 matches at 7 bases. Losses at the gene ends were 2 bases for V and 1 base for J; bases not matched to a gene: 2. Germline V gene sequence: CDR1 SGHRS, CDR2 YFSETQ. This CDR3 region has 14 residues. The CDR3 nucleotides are TGCGCCAGCAGCTTAGGGGGCCCCCAAGAGACCCAGTACTTC. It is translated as CASSLGGPQETQYF.

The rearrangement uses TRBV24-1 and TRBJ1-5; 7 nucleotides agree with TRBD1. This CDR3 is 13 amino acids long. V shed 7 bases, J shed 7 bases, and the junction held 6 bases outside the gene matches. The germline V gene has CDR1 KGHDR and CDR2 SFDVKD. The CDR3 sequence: CATSDRVIQPQHF. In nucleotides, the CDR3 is TGTGCCACCAGCGACAGGGTGATCCAGCCCCAGCATTTT.

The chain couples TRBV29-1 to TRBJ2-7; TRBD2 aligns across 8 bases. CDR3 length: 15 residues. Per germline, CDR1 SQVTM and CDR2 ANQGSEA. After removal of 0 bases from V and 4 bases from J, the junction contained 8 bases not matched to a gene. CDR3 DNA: TGCAGCGTTGAAGATCGGGAGGGGAGCTCATACGAGCAGTACTTC. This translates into CSVEDREGSSYEQYF.

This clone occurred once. Here the CDR3 reads CASSGARGNYGYTF. The CDR3 bases are TGTGCCAGCAGCGGGGCCCGAGGGAACTATGGCTACACCTTC. The rearrangement links TRBV9 to TRBJ1-2; the D is unclear. CDR1 and CDR2 (germline): SGDLS, YYNGEE. V was cut by 3 bases and J by 2 bases, with 11 bases left in between. The CDR3 loop spans 14 amino acids.

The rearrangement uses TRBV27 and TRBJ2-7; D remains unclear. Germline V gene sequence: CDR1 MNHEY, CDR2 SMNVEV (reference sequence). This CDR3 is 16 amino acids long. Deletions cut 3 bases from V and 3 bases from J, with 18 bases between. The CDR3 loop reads CASSFRRAGNLYEQYF. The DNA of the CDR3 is TGTGCCAGCAGTTTTCGTCGGGCAGGCAATCTCTACGAGCAGTACTTC.

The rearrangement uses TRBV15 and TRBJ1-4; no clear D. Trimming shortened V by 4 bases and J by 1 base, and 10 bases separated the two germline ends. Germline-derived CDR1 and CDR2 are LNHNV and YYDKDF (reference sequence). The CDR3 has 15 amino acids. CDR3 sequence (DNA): TGTGCCACCAGCATAACGCCGATAACTAATGAAAAACTGTTTTTT. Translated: CATSITPITNEKLFF.

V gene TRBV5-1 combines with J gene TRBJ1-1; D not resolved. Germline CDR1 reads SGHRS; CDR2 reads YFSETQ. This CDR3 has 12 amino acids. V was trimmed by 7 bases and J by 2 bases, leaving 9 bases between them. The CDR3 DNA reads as TGCGCCAGCGGAGACGGTAACACTGAAGCTTTCTTT. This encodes CASGDGNTEAFF.

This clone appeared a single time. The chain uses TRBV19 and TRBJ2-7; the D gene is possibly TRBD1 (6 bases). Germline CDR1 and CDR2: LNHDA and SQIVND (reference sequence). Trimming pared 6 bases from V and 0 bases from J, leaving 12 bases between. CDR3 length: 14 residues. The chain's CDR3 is CASSSGHRSYEQYF. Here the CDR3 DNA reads TGTGCCAGTAGCTCGGGACACCGCTCCTACGAGCAGTACTTC. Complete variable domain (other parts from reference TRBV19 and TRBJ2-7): DGGITQSPKYLFRKEGQNVTLSCEQNLNHDAMYWYRQDPGQGLRLIYYSQIVNDFQKGDIAEGYSVSREKKESFPLTVTSAQKNPTAFYLCASSSGHRSYEQYFGPGTRLTVT.